This entry lists 5 T cell receptor beta chains sequenced from one sample in a study of cytomegalovirus exposure and HLA in healthy donors (dated by TCRdb to the late 2010s). Libraries were built with the immunoSEQ multiplex PCR assay. A mixture of 60 forward primers for TCR Vbeta segments and 13 reverse primers for TCR Jbeta segments was used in the multiplex PCR. This immuneACCESS table, as held by TCRdb, lists in-frame sequences with V and J called but not all clones. Of the missing ones, under half trace to an unresolved V gene in checked studies; the others have no known cause. Here the sample has about 160,000 clones; more than 75% occur a single time. Around 2.1% of the sample is held by the ten biggest clonotypes. Sequences were obtained from PBMCs. The receptors shown here come from a man between 18 and 29 years old in good health and CMV-seropositive.

The CDR3 DNA reads as TGCGCCAGCAGCCAAACCTCGGACAGAGGGAACACTGAAGCTTTCTTT. Encoded protein: CASSQTSDRGNTEAFF. This chain links TRBV4-1 with TRBJ1-1, with TRBD1 as a possible D gene (6 bases). In germline, CDR1 is MGHRA, CDR2 YSYEKL. V shed 2 bases and J shed 1 base, with 14 bases lying between them. CDR3 length: 16 residues.

The CDR3 DNA is TGTGCCACCAGCAGAACCAGGAACAGTCCCTACGAGCAGTACTTC. Translated: CATSRTRNSPYEQYF. The chain links TRBV15 to TRBJ2-7; no clear D gene. The CDR3 runs 15 residues. The germline gives CDR1 LNHNV, CDR2 YYDKDF (reference sequence). Trimming left V 2 bases short and J 2 bases short, with 13 bases between.

This chain connects TRBV6-1 to TRBJ1-2; 8 bases line up with TRBD1. This CDR3 is built from 14 residues. Germline-derived CDR1 and CDR2 are MNHNS and SASEGT. Trimming at V came to 6 bases and at J to 8 bases, leaving 11 bases not matched to a gene. The chain's CDR3 is CASRALDRVKGYTF. The CDR3 DNA reads TGTGCCAGCAGGGCATTGGACAGGGTAAAGGGCTACACCTTC.

This clone was counted a few times. The chain couples TRBV21-1 to TRBJ2-6; the table's D call TRBD2 went unverified against the DNA. TRBV21-1 constitutes a pseudogene. This CDR3 comprises 18 residues. The CDR3 nucleotides read TGTGCCAGCTCAATGGAGCGGGGGGCTGTCTCTGGGGCCAACGGCCTGACTTTC. It specifies CASSMERGAVSGANGLTF.

The rearrangement joins TRBV5-1 to TRBJ1-6; 10 nucleotides agree with TRBD1. Germline CDR1 and CDR2: SGHRS and YFSETQ. This CDR3 is 17 amino acids long. Losses at the gene ends were 4 bases for V and 0 bases for J; bases not matched to a gene: 4. The CDR3 sequence: CASSPGQGFSYNSPLHF. CDR3 nucleotide sequence: TGCGCCAGCAGCCCGGGACAGGGGTTCTCCTATAATTCACCCCTCCACTTT.